This T cell receptor beta chain was observed in a study of blood T cell repertoires in COVID-19. TCRdb's table, derived via immunoSEQ multiplex PCR, lists solely in-frame clones and lacks some. The table has 30,000 to 35,000 clones, over 90% seen once; the top ten hold roughly 5.2%. The source is a human donor in a cohort sampled during active COVID-19. The sample comprised peripheral blood.

The CDR3 DNA sequence: TGTGCCAGCAGTCCTCAAGGGGTGGTGTTAAACGAGCAGTACTTC. Amino acid sequence: CASSPQGVVLNEQYF. The chain recombines TRBV28 with TRBJ2-7; TRBD1 is a possible D gene (5 bases). CDR1 is MDHEN, CDR2 SYDVKM, per germline. This CDR3 is built from 15 residues. With 5 bases removed from V and 5 bases from J, the gap between germline ends came to 19 bases.